This note documents a single TCR beta chain sequence. Treatment specified: around 19 received Ad26.COV2.S at low or high dose, single or two shots; about five received placebo; per-sample allocation not given. Sampling was performed 63 days after the first vaccine or placebo injection. The germline CDR1 and CDR2 sequences are SEHNR and FQNEAQ (reference sequence). This CDR3 comprises 16 residues. Trimming stripped 6 bases from V and 9 bases from J, with 24 bases between. Only in-frame clones appear in the TCRdb table, and some are missing; sequencing was by immunoSEQ multiplex PCR. There are hundreds of thousands of clones in the sample; around 92% occur only once, and about 1.5% lies in the top ten. This specimen comes from a study of Ad26.COV2.S vaccination and SARS-CoV-2 variants. On the study more broadly: Participants got Ad26.COV2.S intramuscularly, once or twice 56 days apart.

This sequence originates from a person between 18 and 60 years old who received the Ad26.COV2.S COVID-19 vaccine or a placebo. The chain employs TRBV7-9 and TRBJ2-1; tentatively, D is TRBD1 (6 bases). Material: peripheral blood, obtained in a trial of Ad26.COV2.S vaccine versus placebo. The CDR3 here is CASSRGGEGLQGEQFF. CDR3 coding DNA: TGTGCCAGCAGTCGTGGGGGCGAGGGGCTTCAGGGTGAGCAGTTCTTC.